Each of the 23 T cell receptor beta chains below was sequenced from the same sample in a study of T cells expressing NK-cell markers. Reanalyzing the 5' RACE reads, TCRdb keeps one entry per CDR3 protein, without DNA. The repertoire table contains about 170,000 distinct CDR3 sequences. Source material: blood T cells: a sorted CD56 or NKG2C T cell subset, CD4+ or CD8+ T cells, or bulk PBMC T cells (not recorded which). Receptors originate from a man aged 18-75 years in good health.

The rearrangement joins TRBV2 to TRBJ2-5; TCRdb gives TRBD1 as the D gene, but with no DNA this cannot be confirmed. CDR3 size: 14 residues. Germline lookup yields CDR1 SNHLY and CDR2 FYNNEI. This CDR3 is CASSEDGAQETQYF. Full variable domain (missing parts from reference TRBV2 and TRBJ2-5): EPEVTQTPSHQVTQMGQEVILRCVPISNHLYFYWYRQILGQKVEFLVSFYNNEISEKSEIFDDQFSVERPDGSNFTLKIRSTKLEDSAMYFCASSEDGAQETQYFGPGTRLLVL.

The V and J genes are TRBV5-1 and TRBJ2-6; TCRdb's D call of TRBD1 is untestable without DNA. This CDR3 contains 15 residues. Germline values: CDR1 SGHRS, CDR2 YFSETQ. The CDR3 loop reads CASHDSTSGANVLTF.

This rearrangement joins TRBV6-1 to TRBJ1-4; there is no DNA to check the TCRdb D call of TRBD1. The germline CDR1 and CDR2 sequences are MNHNS and SASEGT. CDR3 length equals 16 residues. The CDR3 sequence is CASSQGPDRGSEKLFF.

This chain links TRBV20-1 with TRBJ1-2. Germline V gives CDR1 DFQATT, CDR2 SNEGSKA (reference sequence). The CDR3 runs to 13 residues. CDR3 protein: CSARPRDIYGYTF.

This chain links TRBV10-3 with TRBJ2-1; the D call from TCRdb, TRBD2, cannot be confirmed without DNA. Germline CDR1 ENHRY, CDR2 SYGVKD. This CDR3 has 18 residues. CDR3 residues: CAISEAGTSLILYNEQFF.

The rearrangement uses TRBV27 and TRBJ2-7; lacking DNA, the TRBD2 call made by TCRdb goes unchecked. Germline-derived CDR1 and CDR2 are MNHEY and SMNVEV (reference sequence). The CDR3 is 15 amino acids. CDR3 protein: CASSSLNGPSYEQYF.

The J gene is TRBJ2-3, the V gene TRBV9; as DNA is missing, the TRBD2 call by TCRdb cannot be tested. From germline, CDR1 is SGDLS and CDR2 YYNGEE. The length of the CDR3 is 16 residues. This CDR3 is CASSVDPGRSTDTQYF.

Here the CDR3 reads CASSSGTGELHNEQFF. The chain combines TRBV5-1 with TRBJ2-1; the D call of TRBD1 rests on TCRdb alone, since no DNA is present to check it. The CDR3 loop spans 16 amino acids. Germline lookup yields CDR1 SGHRS and CDR2 YFSETQ.

The chain links TRBV2 to TRBJ2-1; TCRdb picks TRBD1, but there is no DNA to check that call. Germline CDR1 SNHLY, CDR2 FYNNEI. The CDR3 spans 15 residues. CDR3 sequence: CATSLPGSVYNEQFF.

The J gene is TRBJ2-1, the V gene TRBV18; there is no DNA to check the TCRdb D call of TRBD2. CDR3 length equals 14 residues. Germline V gene sequence: CDR1 KGHSH, CDR2 LQKENI. This CDR3 is CASSPATSPDEQFF.

The CDR3 here is CASSKDSPAGTGELFF. The J gene is TRBJ2-2, the V gene TRBV13; TCRdb's assignment of TRBD1 cannot be checked, as there is no DNA. There are 16 residues in the CDR3. CDR1 and CDR2 from the germline V gene are PRHDT and FYEKMQ (reference sequence). Full variable domain (rest looked up from reference TRBV13 and TRBJ2-2): AAGVIQSPRHLIKEKRETATLKCYPIPRHDTVYWYQQGPGQDPQFLISFYEKMQSDKGSIPDRFSAQQFSDYHSELNMSSLELGDSALYFCASSKDSPAGTGELFFGEGSRLTVL.

The CDR3 is CASRRPVMNTEAFF. The chain links TRBV12-3 or TRBV12-4 to TRBJ1-1; with no DNA, the TCRdb D assignment of TRBD1 cannot be verified. The length of the CDR3 is 14 residues.

The chain joins TRBV28 to TRBJ1-2. CDR3 size: 12 residues. CDR1 is MDHEN, CDR2 SYDVKM, per germline. The chain's CDR3 is CASSSRPYGYTF.

V usage is TRBV2 and J usage is TRBJ2-7. From germline, CDR1 is SNHLY and CDR2 FYNNEI. The CDR3 sequence is 12 residues long. CDR3 amino acids: CASRSSDYEQYF.

The chain has TRBV19 and TRBJ1-1; TCRdb's D gene call, TRBD1, goes unchecked for lack of DNA. Per germline, CDR1 LNHDA and CDR2 SQIVND (reference sequence). The length of the CDR3 is 17 residues. CDR3 region: CASSAGAGRVWDTEAFF.

The V call is TRBV5-4, the J call TRBJ2-3. CDR3 size: 12 residues. Germline V gene data show CDR1 as SGHNT and CDR2 as YYREEE (reference sequence). The CDR3 loop is CASWTSPDTQYF. Full variable domain (remainder filled in from reference TRBV5-4 and TRBJ2-3): ETGVTQSPTHLIKTRGQQVTLRCSSQSGHNTVSWYQQALGQGPQFIFQYYREEENGRGNFPPRFSGLQFPNYSSELNVNALELDDSALYLCASWTSPDTQYFGPGTRLTVL.

V and J are TRBV5-5 and TRBJ2-7; there is no DNA to check the TCRdb D call of TRBD1. The germline CDR1 and CDR2 sequences are SGHKS and YYEKEE (reference sequence). CDR3 length: 14 amino acids. The CDR3 reads CASSGPGQSYEQYF.

The chain couples TRBV13 to TRBJ2-5; TCRdb's assignment of TRBD2 cannot be checked, as there is no DNA. From germline, CDR1 is PRHDT and CDR2 FYEKMQ (reference sequence). The CDR3 spans 16 residues. The chain's CDR3 is CASSAILAAHQETQYF.

This chain joins TRBV28 and TRBJ2-3; TCRdb's assignment of TRBD1 cannot be checked, as there is no DNA. In germline, CDR1 is MDHEN, CDR2 SYDVKM. The CDR3 extends over 15 amino acids. This CDR3 is CASSGRDGYTDTQYF.

The rearrangement links TRBV11-1 to TRBJ2-1; TCRdb indicates TRBD1, and absent DNA this call remains unverified. CDR1 SGHAT and CDR2 FQDESV come from the germline V gene (reference sequence). This CDR3 is 18 amino acids long. The CDR3 is CASSSLPTGHLTYNEQFF. Together with reference TRBV11-1 and TRBJ2-1, the CDR3 gives the full variable domain: EAEVAQSPRYKITEKSQAVAFWCDPISGHATLYWYRQILGQGPELLVQFQDESVVDDSQLPKDRFSAERLKGVDSTLKIQPAELGDSAMYLCASSSLPTGHLTYNEQFFGPGTRLTVL.

V gene TRBV5-6 combines with J gene TRBJ2-7; TCRdb outputs TRBD1, but without DNA this stays unchecked. CDR3 length: 14 residues. The germline V gene has CDR1 SGHDT and CDR2 YYEEEE. The CDR3: CASSLVFGAWEQYF.

The J gene is TRBJ1-1, the V gene TRBV30; TCRdb returns TRBD1, unconfirmable since there is no DNA. The germline V gene encodes CDR1 GTSNPN and CDR2 SVGIG (reference sequence). The CDR3 runs to 15 residues. The chain's CDR3 is CAWEIGTVSNTEAFF.

The chain employs TRBV12-3 or TRBV12-4 and TRBJ2-3; with no DNA, the TCRdb D assignment of TRBD2 cannot be verified. The CDR3 loop spans 16 amino acids. CDR3 region: CASSRSGLDFSDTQYF.